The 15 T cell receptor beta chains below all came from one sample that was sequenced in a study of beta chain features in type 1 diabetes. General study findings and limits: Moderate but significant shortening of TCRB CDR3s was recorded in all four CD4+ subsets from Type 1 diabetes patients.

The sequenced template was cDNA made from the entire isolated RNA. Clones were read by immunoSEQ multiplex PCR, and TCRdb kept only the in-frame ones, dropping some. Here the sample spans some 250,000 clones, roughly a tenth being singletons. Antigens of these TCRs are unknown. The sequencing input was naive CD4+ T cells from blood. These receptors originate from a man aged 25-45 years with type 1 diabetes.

This CDR3 is CASSPRGGAYYEQYF. The CDR3 DNA follows: TGTGCCAGCAGCCCCCGGGGGGGGGCCTACTACGAGCAGTACTTC. The chain couples TRBV13 to TRBJ2-7, with TRBD2 identical over 8 bases. This CDR3 is 15 amino acids long. The trim removed 5 bases at V and 3 bases at J, leaving 9 bases unmatched. CDR1 is PRHDT and CDR2 is FYEKMQ in the germline V gene (reference sequence).

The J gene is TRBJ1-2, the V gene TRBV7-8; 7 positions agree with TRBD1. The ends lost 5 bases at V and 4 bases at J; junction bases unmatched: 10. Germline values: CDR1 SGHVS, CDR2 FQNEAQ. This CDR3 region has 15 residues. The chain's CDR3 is CASSLRPGQPYGYTF. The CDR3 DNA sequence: TGTGCCAGCAGCCTCCGACCGGGACAGCCCTATGGCTACACCTTC.

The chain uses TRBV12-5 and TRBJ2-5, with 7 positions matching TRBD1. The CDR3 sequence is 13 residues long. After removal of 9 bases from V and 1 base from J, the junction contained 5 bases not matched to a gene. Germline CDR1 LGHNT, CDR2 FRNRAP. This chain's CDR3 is CASRGRTQETQYF. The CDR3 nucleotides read TGTGCTAGCAGGGGGAGAACCCAAGAGACCCAGTACTTC. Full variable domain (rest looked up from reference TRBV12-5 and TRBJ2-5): DARVTQTPRHKVTEMGQEVTMRCQPILGHNTVFWYRQTMMQGLELLAYFRNRAPLDDSGMPKDRFSAEMPDATLATLKIQPSEPRDSAVYFCASRGRTQETQYFGPGTRLLVL.

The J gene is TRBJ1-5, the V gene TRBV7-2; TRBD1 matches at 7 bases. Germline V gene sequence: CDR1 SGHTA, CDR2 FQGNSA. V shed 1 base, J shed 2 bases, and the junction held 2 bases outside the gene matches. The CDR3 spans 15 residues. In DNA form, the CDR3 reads TGTGCCAGCAGCTTAGTAGGGACAGGCAATCAGCCCCAGCATTTT. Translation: CASSLVGTGNQPQHF.

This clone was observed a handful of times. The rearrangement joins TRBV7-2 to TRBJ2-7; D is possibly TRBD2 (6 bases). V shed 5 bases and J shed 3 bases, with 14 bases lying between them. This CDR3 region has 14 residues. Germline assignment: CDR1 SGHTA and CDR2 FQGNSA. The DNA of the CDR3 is TGTGCCAGCAGCCTCCCGGGCGGGGTCTACGAGCAGTACTTC. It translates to CASSLPGGVYEQYF.

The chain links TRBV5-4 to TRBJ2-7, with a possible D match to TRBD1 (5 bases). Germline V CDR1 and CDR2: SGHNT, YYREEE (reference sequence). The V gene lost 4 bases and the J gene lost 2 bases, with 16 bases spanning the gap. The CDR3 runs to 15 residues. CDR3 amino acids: CASSTTASRPYEQYF. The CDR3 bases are TGTGCCAGCAGCACGACAGCCTCCCGCCCCTACGAGCAGTACTTC. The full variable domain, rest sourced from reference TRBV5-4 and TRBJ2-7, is ETGVTQSPTHLIKTRGQQVTLRCSSQSGHNTVSWYQQALGQGPQFIFQYYREEENGRGNFPPRFSGLQFPNYSSELNVNALELDDSALYLCASSTTASRPYEQYFGPGTRLTVT.

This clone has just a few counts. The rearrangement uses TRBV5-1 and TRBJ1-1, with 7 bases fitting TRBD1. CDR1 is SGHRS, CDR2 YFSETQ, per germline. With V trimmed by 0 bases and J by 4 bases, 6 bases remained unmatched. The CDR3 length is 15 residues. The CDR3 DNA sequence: TGCGCCAGCAGCTTGGTGGCAGGGGGTTCCACTGAAGCTTTCTTT. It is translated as CASSLVAGGSTEAFF.

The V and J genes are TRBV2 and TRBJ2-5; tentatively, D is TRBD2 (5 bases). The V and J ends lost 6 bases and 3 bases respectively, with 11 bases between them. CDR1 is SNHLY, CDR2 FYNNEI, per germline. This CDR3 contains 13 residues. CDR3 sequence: CASRADGKETQYF. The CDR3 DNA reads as TGTGCCAGCAGAGCCGACGGGAAAGAGACCCAGTACTTC.

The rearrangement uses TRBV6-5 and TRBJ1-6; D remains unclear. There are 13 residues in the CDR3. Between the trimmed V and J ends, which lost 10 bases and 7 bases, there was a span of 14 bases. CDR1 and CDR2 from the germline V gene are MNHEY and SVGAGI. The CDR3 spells CATRASGNSPLHF. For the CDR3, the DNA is TGTGCCACCCGGGCCTCGGGGAATTCACCCCTCCACTTT.

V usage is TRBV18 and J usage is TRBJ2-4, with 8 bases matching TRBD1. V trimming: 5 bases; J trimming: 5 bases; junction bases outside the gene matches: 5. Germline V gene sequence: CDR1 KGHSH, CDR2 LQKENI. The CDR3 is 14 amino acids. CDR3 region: CASSARTGQNIQYF. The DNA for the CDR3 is TGTGCCAGCTCAGCCCGGACAGGGCAAAACATTCAGTACTTC.

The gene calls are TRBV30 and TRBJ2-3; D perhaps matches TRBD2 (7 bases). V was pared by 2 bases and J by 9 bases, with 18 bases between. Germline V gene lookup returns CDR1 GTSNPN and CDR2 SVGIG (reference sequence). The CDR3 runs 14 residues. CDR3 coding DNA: TGTGCCTGGAGTAAAGGGGGGGCCCCCGGAACGCAGTATTTT. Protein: CAWSKGGAPGTQYF. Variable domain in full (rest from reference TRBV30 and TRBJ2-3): SQTIHQWPATLVQPVGSPLSLECTVEGTSNPNLYWYRQAAGRGLQLLFYSVGIGQISSEVPQNLSASRPQDRQFILSSKKLLLSDSGFYLCAWSKGGAPGTQYFGPGTRLTVL.

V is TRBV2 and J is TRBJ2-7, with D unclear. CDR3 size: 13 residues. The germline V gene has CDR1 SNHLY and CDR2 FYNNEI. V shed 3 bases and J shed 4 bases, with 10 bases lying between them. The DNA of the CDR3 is TGTGCCAGCAGTGAGAGGCCAGAATACGAGCAGTACTTC. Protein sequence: CASSERPEYEQYF.

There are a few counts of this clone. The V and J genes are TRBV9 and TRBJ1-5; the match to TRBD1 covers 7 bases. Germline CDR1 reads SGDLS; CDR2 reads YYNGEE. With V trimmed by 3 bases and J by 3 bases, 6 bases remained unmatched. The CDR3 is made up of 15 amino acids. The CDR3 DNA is TGTGCCAGCAGCGCGCTGGGACAGATCAATCAGCCCCAGCATTTT. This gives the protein CASSALGQINQPQHF.

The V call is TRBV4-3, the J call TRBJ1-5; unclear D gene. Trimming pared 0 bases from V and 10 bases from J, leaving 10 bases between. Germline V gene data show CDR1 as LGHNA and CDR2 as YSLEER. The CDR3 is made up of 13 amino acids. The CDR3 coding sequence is TGCGCCAGCAGCCAAGATACCTATGAACCCCAGCATTTT. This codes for CASSQDTYEPQHF.

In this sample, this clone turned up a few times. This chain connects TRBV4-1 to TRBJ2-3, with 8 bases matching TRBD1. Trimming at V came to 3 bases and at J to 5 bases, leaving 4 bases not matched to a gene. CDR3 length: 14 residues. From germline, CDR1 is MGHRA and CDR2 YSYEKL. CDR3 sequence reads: CASSQDDRGDTQYF. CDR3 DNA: TGCGCCAGCAGCCAGGACGACAGGGGAGATACGCAGTATTTT.